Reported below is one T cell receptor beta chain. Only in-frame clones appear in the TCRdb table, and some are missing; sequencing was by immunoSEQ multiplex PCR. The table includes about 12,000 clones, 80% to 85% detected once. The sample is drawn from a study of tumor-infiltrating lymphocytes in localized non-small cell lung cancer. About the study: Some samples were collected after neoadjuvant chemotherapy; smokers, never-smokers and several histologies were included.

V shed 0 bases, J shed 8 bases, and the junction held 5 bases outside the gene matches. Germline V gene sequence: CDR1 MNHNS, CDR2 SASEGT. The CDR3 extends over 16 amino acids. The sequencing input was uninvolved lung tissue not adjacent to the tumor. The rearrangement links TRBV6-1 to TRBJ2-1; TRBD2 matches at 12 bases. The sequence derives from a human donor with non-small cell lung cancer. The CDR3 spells CASSEALAGGRDEQFF. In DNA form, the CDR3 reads TGTGCCAGCAGTGAAGCGCTAGCGGGGGGGCGCGATGAGCAGTTCTTC.